This TCR beta chain was captured by sequencing in a study of blood T cell repertoires in COVID-19. Study details: COVID-19 samples from acute and convalescent phases originated in the United States, Italy and Spain. Sources were T cells, B-cell-depleted T cells, or PBMCs; the material itself was cDNA or gDNA.

Sequencing used immunoSEQ multiplex PCR; TCRdb keeps in-frame clones, though not all of them. The sample carries about 220,000 clones, more than 75% recorded once. As regards this clone: The same CDR3 arises from other DNA sequences in this sample as well.

The germline V gene has CDR1 LGHDT and CDR2 YNNKEL (reference sequence). This CDR3 comprises 14 residues. Between the trimmed V and J ends, which lost 2 bases and 1 base, there was a span of 6 bases. The specimen was peripheral blood. The V gene is TRBV3-1 (or the pseudogene TRBV3-2), the J gene TRBJ1-3; TRBD1 might be the D (6 bases). The sequence was collected from a woman between 65 and 79 years old with COVID-19, enrolled during active disease. In nucleotides, the CDR3 is TGTGCCAGCAGCCAACAGGGGTCTGGAAACACCATATATTTT. It is translated as CASSQQGSGNTIYF.